The next 8 T cell receptor beta chains were all read from a single sample in a study of cytotoxic CD8 clonotypes in ibrutinib-treated CLL. Assay used: immunoSEQ multiplex PCR; TCRdb lists only in-frame clones, some missing. The sample gives roughly 190,000 clones, about 72% of which show up once; around an eighth is in the top ten. The sequencing here drew on PBMCs, taken after 24 months of ibrutinib treatment. These receptors were collected from a human donor with chronic lymphocytic leukemia.

This clone was counted a single time. The chain links TRBV29-1 to TRBJ2-7; the D gene could be TRBD1 or TRBD2 (5 bases each). V was pared by 7 bases and J by 3 bases, with 13 bases between. Looked up from germline, CDR1 is SQVTM and CDR2 is ANQGSEA. The CDR3 runs 12 residues. In nucleotides, the CDR3 is TGCAGCGCCGGCGGGCAGGGCTACGAGCAGTACTTC. It codes for CSAGGQGYEQYF.

The chain joins TRBV27 to TRBJ2-3; D is perhaps TRBD2 (5 bases). Germline V gene sequence: CDR1 MNHEY, CDR2 SMNVEV (reference sequence). V was shortened by 3 bases and J by 5 bases, with 12 bases between the two germline ends. The CDR3 length is 14 residues. The CDR3 nucleotides are TGTGCCAGCAGTTTGAGAGGGAGAGGAGATACGCAGTATTTT. Protein: CASSLRGRGDTQYF.

This clone was counted between two and nine times. The chain carries TRBV6-1 and TRBJ2-5; the match to TRBD1 covers 7 bases. The J call may be faulty, since TRBJ2-7 better matches the DNA end. The CDR3 totals 14 residues. The germline V gene has CDR1 MNHNS and CDR2 SASEGT. CDR3 residues: CASRKTGDSYEQYF. The DNA for the CDR3 is TGTGCCAGCAGGAAAACAGGGGACTCCTACGAGCAGTACTTC.

The genes are TRBV5-4 and TRBJ2-1, with 8 nucleotides matching TRBD2. Germline V lookup: CDR1 SGHNT, CDR2 YYREEE (reference sequence). With V trimmed by 1 base and J by 4 bases, 4 bases remained unmatched. The CDR3 runs 15 residues. CDR3: CASSLSTSGYNEQFF. For the CDR3, the DNA is TGTGCCAGCAGCTTGAGCACTAGCGGATACAATGAGCAGTTCTTC.

The J gene is TRBJ2-7, the V gene TRBV7-2; D not certain. The CDR3 totals 15 residues. V was clipped by 2 bases and J by 2 bases, with 13 bases between them. Per germline, CDR1 SGHTA and CDR2 FQGNSA. This CDR3 is CASSLFSGATYEQYF. The CDR3 nucleotides are TGTGCCAGCAGCTTATTTTCCGGAGCCACCTACGAGCAGTACTTC.

The rearrangement uses TRBV4-3 and TRBJ2-3; 7 positions agree with TRBD2. The CDR3 sequence is 15 residues long. Trimming took 4 bases from V and 3 from J; bases not matched to a gene: 7. Germline CDR1 and CDR2: LGHNA and YSLEER. CDR3 residues: CASSLRAGSTDTQYF. DNA for the CDR3: TGCGCCAGCAGCCTCCGAGCGGGATCAACAGATACGCAGTATTTT.

This chain uses TRBV19 with TRBJ2-7; TRBD1 or TRBD2 may be the D gene (5 bases each). CDR3 length equals 15 residues. Per the germline V gene, CDR1 is LNHDA and CDR2 is SQIVND (reference sequence). V lost 7 bases and J lost 2, with 18 bases in between. Written as DNA, the CDR3 is TGTGCCAGTAAGGCTGGGACCAGTCCTACCTACGAGCAGTACTTC. It encodes CASKAGTSPTYEQYF.

The genes are TRBV6-1 and TRBJ2-7, with TRBD2 matching 12 bases. The germline V gene has CDR1 MNHNS and CDR2 SASEGT. The CDR3 is 17 residues long. V was clipped by 1 base and J by 3 bases; unmatched bases: 7. This CDR3 reads CASSEGVGTSGLYEQYF. CDR3 DNA sequence: TGTGCCAGCAGTGAAGGGGTCGGGACTAGCGGGCTCTACGAGCAGTACTTC.